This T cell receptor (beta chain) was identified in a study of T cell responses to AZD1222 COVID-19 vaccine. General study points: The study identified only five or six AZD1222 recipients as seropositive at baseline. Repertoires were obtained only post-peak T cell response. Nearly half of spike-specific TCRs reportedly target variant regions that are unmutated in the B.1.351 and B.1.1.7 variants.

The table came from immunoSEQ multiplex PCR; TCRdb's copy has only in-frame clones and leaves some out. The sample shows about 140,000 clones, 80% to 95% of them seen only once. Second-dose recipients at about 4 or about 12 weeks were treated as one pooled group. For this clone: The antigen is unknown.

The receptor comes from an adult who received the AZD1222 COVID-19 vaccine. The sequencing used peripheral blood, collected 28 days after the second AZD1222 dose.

The CDR3 reads CASSLHRGVFYGYTF. The CDR3 nucleotides read TGTGCCAGCAGTTTACACAGGGGTGTTTTCTATGGCTACACCTTC. The chain is built from TRBV28 and TRBJ1-2; 7 bases line up with TRBD1. With 2 bases clipped from V and 4 bases from J, the junction kept 7 bases outside the gene matches. The germline V gene encodes CDR1 MDHEN and CDR2 SYDVKM. The length of the CDR3 is 15 residues.